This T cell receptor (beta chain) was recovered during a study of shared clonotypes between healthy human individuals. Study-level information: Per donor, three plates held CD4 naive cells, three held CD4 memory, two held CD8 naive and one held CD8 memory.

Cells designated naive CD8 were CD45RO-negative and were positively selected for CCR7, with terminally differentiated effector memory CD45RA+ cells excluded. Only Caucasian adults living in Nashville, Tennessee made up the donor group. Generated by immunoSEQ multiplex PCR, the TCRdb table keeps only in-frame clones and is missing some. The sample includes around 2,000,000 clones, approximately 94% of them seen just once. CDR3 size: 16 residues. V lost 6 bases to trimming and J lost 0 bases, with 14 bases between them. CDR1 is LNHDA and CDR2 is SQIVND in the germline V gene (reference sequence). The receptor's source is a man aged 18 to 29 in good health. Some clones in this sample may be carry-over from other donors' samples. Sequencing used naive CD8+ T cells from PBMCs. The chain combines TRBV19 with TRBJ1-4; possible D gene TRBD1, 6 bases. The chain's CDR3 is CASRAGTLATNEKLFF. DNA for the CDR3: TGTGCCAGTAGAGCGGGGACACTAGCAACTAATGAAAAACTGTTTTTT. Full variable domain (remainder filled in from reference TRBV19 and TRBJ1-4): DGGITQSPKYLFRKEGQNVTLSCEQNLNHDAMYWYRQDPGQGLRLIYYSQIVNDFQKGDIAEGYSVSREKKESFPLTVTSAQKNPTAFYLCASRAGTLATNEKLFFGSGTQLSVL.